One sample yielded the 31 T cell receptor beta chains listed below, sequenced in a study of cytomegalovirus exposure and HLA in healthy donors. Some clones are missing from TCRdb's copy, which holds only in-frame ones; the method was immunoSEQ multiplex PCR. The sample holds about 160,000 clones, 70% to 90% seen once. The sequenced material came from PBMCs. Receptor source: a young woman in good health and CMV-seronegative.

The rearrangement joins TRBV30 to TRBJ2-5, with 13 bases aligning to TRBD2. From germline, CDR1 is GTSNPN and CDR2 SVGIG (reference sequence). CDR3 length: 16 amino acids. The trim removed 3 bases at V and 4 bases at J, leaving 8 bases unmatched. The CDR3 region has the DNA TGTGCCTGGAGGGCAACTAGCGGGGGGGCCCGAGAGACCCAGTACTTC. It yields the protein CAWRATSGGARETQYF.

The chain recombines TRBV6-4 with TRBJ2-1; D uncertain. The CDR3 extends over 14 amino acids. V was shortened by 1 base and J by 5 bases, with 9 bases between the two germline ends. Germline V gene lookup returns CDR1 MRHNA and CDR2 SNTAGT. This CDR3 is CASSDYDGHNEQFF. In DNA, the CDR3 is TGTGCCAGCAGTGACTACGATGGGCACAATGAGCAGTTCTTC.

CDR3 residues: CASSLERAFF. In DNA, the CDR3 is TGTGCCAGCAGTTTGGAGAGAGCTTTCTTT. The chain couples TRBV28 to TRBJ1-1, with D unclear. Germline assignment: CDR1 MDHEN and CDR2 SYDVKM. Trimming removed 3 bases at V and 10 bases at J, with 6 bases between. The CDR3 runs to 10 residues.

The rearrangement joins TRBV15 to TRBJ1-2; TRBD1 matches 7 bases. The CDR3 totals 13 residues. The V gene end was trimmed by 5 bases and the J gene end by 8 bases; junction bases not matched to a gene: 8. Germline CDR1 and CDR2: LNHNV and YYDKDF (reference sequence). CDR3 protein: CATSGTGTVGYTF. The DNA for the CDR3 is TGTGCCACCAGCGGAACCGGGACAGTAGGCTACACCTTC. The variable domain in full, with the rest retrieved from reference TRBV15 and TRBJ1-2, is DAMVIQNPRYQVTQFGKPVTLSCSQTLNHNVMYWYQQKSSQAPKLLFHYYDKDFNNEADTPDNFQSRRPNTSFCFLDIRSPGLGDTAMYLCATSGTGTVGYTFGSGTRLTVV.

V usage is TRBV9 and J usage is TRBJ1-4; D gene uncertain. Germline V gene lookup returns CDR1 SGDLS and CDR2 YYNGEE. V was cut by 1 base and J by 0 bases, with 13 bases left in between. This CDR3 has 17 amino acids. CDR3 DNA sequence: TGTGCCAGCAGCGTACTTCCGACCGGAGCAACTAATGAAAAACTGTTTTTT. Protein product: CASSVLPTGATNEKLFF. The whole variable domain, remainder taken from reference TRBV9 and TRBJ1-4, is DSGVTQTPKHLITATGQRVTLRCSPRSGDLSVYWYQQSLDQGLQFLIQYYNGEERAKGNILERFSAQQFPDLHSELNLSSLELGDSALYFCASSVLPTGATNEKLFFGSGTQLSVL.

V usage is TRBV19 and J usage is TRBJ1-1; D is possibly TRBD1 (6 bases). This CDR3 region has 13 residues. V dropped 3 bases and J dropped 4 bases, with 9 bases sitting between them. From germline, CDR1 is LNHDA and CDR2 SQIVND (reference sequence). This chain's CDR3 is CASSISRGTEAFF. In DNA, the CDR3 is TGTGCCAGTAGTATTTCCAGGGGCACTGAAGCTTTCTTT.

This clone turned up a few times. J is TRBJ1-4 and V is TRBV2; D not certain. This CDR3 is built from 13 residues. Deletions cut 5 bases from V and 8 bases from J, with 12 bases between. Looked up from germline, CDR1 is SNHLY and CDR2 is FYNNEI. Written as DNA, the CDR3 is TGTGCCAGCAGTCCCCATCCAGGCGAAAAACTGTTTTTT. It is translated as CASSPHPGEKLFF.

The V and J genes are TRBV5-3 and TRBJ2-1; TRBD1 agrees at 7 bases. TRBV5-3 is annotated as an ORF whose role is uncertain. The CDR3 is 15 residues long. V shed 0 bases, J shed 8 bases, and the junction held 8 bases outside the gene matches. The chain's CDR3 is CARSLVDREWDEQFF. CDR3 nucleotides: TGTGCCAGAAGCTTGGTAGACAGGGAGTGGGATGAGCAGTTCTTC.

This rearrangement joins TRBV7-2 to TRBJ2-7, with 9 bases matching TRBD2. Germline-derived CDR1 and CDR2 are SGHTA and FQGNSA. The junction had 13 bases not matched to a gene; V was cut back by 4 bases and J by 0 bases. The CDR3 has 18 amino acids. The CDR3 DNA reads as TGTGCCAGCAGCTCCCCCTCGGGTAGCGGGGGCCGCTCCTACGAGCAGTACTTC. Its translation: CASSSPSGSGGRSYEQYF.

The rearrangement uses TRBV18 and TRBJ1-6, with 8 bases matching TRBD1. This CDR3 is 14 amino acids long. Trimming removed 3 bases from V and 9 bases from J; junction bases left unmatched: 4. Germline V gene data show CDR1 as KGHSH and CDR2 as LQKENI. CDR3 DNA: TGTGCCAGCTCACCGACAGGGGAGGGTTCACCCCTCCACTTT. Amino acids: CASSPTGEGSPLHF.

This chain uses TRBV27 with TRBJ2-1; 9 bases align to TRBD1. This CDR3 comprises 15 residues. Losses at the gene ends were 6 bases for V and 6 bases for J; bases not matched to a gene: 9. Germline assignment: CDR1 MNHEY and CDR2 SMNVEV (reference sequence). For the CDR3, the DNA is TGTGCCAGCAGCTGGACAGGGGCCCAAGGCAATGAGCAGTTCTTC. It yields the protein CASSWTGAQGNEQFF.

The chain couples TRBV18 to TRBJ2-7; 9 positions agree with TRBD1. J was trimmed by 3 bases and V by 3 bases; bases with no gene match: 3. The CDR3 runs to 14 residues. Germline CDR1 KGHSH, CDR2 LQKENI. CDR3 sequence reads: CASSPGQGNYEQYF. CDR3 nucleotide sequence: TGTGCCAGCTCACCCGGACAGGGGAACTACGAGCAGTACTTC.

This clone was seen a handful of times. V gene TRBV29-1 combines with J gene TRBJ1-1; the match to TRBD1 covers 8 bases. The germline V gene has CDR1 SQVTM and CDR2 ANQGSEA. This CDR3 is built from 16 residues. With 1 base clipped from V and 1 base from J, the junction kept 8 bases outside the gene matches. Written as DNA, the CDR3 is TGCAGCGTTGAAGGCCCCGGACAGGGTGGGAACACTGAAGCTTTCTTT. This translates into CSVEGPGQGGNTEAFF.

This clone has just a few counts. The rearrangement links TRBV2 to TRBJ1-2; 7 positions agree with TRBD1. The CDR3 length is 12 residues. Germline trimming cut 6 bases from V and 11 bases from J; bases unmatched to any gene: 9. In germline, CDR1 is SNHLY, CDR2 FYNNEI. The CDR3 loop reads CASRRQGLKYTF. In DNA, the CDR3 is TGTGCCAGCAGGCGACAGGGCCTCAAGTACACCTTC. Using reference TRBV2 and TRBJ1-2 for the parts outside the CDR3, the full variable domain is EPEVTQTPSHQVTQMGQEVILRCVPISNHLYFYWYRQILGQKVEFLVSFYNNEISEKSEIFDDQFSVERPDGSNFTLKIRSTKLEDSAMYFCASRRQGLKYTFGSGTRLTVV.

This clone has a handful of counts. V is TRBV7-2 and J is TRBJ1-2, with 7 bases matching TRBD1. The CDR3 runs to 14 residues. J lost 5 bases, V lost 3 bases, and 6 bases had no gene match. Germline lookup yields CDR1 SGHTA and CDR2 FQGNSA. The CDR3 DNA is TGTGCCAGCAGCTTCCCGACAGGGATTTATGGCTACACCTTC. It specifies CASSFPTGIYGYTF.

The chain has TRBV12-5 and TRBJ1-1, with D tentatively TRBD1 (5 bases). The germline gives CDR1 LGHNT, CDR2 FRNRAP. Trimming pared 5 bases from V and 6 bases from J, leaving 13 bases between. The CDR3 is made up of 13 amino acids. CDR3: CASGPSGVAEAFF. For the CDR3, the DNA is TGTGCTAGTGGTCCTTCGGGGGTCGCTGAAGCTTTCTTT.

The V gene is TRBV2, the J gene TRBJ1-1, with D uncertain. V lost 5 bases to trimming and J lost 1 base, with 11 bases between them. This CDR3 region has 14 residues. CDR1 SNHLY and CDR2 FYNNEI come from the germline V gene. CDR3 sequence: CASSIFTANTEAFF. The CDR3 DNA reads TGTGCCAGCAGTATTTTTACAGCGAACACTGAAGCTTTCTTT. Complete variable domain (other parts from reference TRBV2 and TRBJ1-1): EPEVTQTPSHQVTQMGQEVILRCVPISNHLYFYWYRQILGQKVEFLVSFYNNEISEKSEIFDDQFSVERPDGSNFTLKIRSTKLEDSAMYFCASSIFTANTEAFFGQGTRLTVV.

V gene TRBV19 combines with J gene TRBJ1-2; tentative D call: TRBD1 (6 bases). This CDR3 comprises 16 residues. Trimming removed 2 bases from V and 4 bases from J, with 17 bases in between. From germline, CDR1 is LNHDA and CDR2 SQIVND (reference sequence). The CDR3 DNA follows: TGTGCCAGTAGTATATCCTTCTCGGGCAGGGGCTATGGCTACACCTTC. This sequence encodes CASSISFSGRGYGYTF.

This clone has a count of ten or more. The rearrangement joins TRBV9 to TRBJ2-1; 7 bases line up with TRBD2. CDR3 length: 16 residues. Germline CDR1 is SGDLS and CDR2 is YYNGEE. V trimming: 2 bases; J trimming: 5 bases; junction bases outside the gene matches: 10. The CDR3 DNA reads TGTGCCAGCAGCGTCGTGGGGGGGGGACTTGACAATGAGCAGTTCTTC. It specifies CASSVVGGGLDNEQFF. The full variable domain, rest sourced from reference TRBV9 and TRBJ2-1, is DSGVTQTPKHLITATGQRVTLRCSPRSGDLSVYWYQQSLDQGLQFLIQYYNGEERAKGNILERFSAQQFPDLHSELNLSSLELGDSALYFCASSVVGGGLDNEQFFGPGTRLTVL.

V usage is TRBV15 and J usage is TRBJ2-5, with a possible D match to TRBD2 (6 bases). Per the germline V gene, CDR1 is LNHNV and CDR2 is YYDKDF (reference sequence). The V and J ends lost 1 base and 5 bases respectively, with 20 bases between them. This CDR3 comprises 17 residues. The CDR3 DNA follows: TGTGCCACCAGCAGAGCCGCGGGGCGCTTCCTCGGGGAGACCCAGTACTTC. Amino acids: CATSRAAGRFLGETQYF.

The chain uses TRBV30 and TRBJ2-6, with D unresolved. Germline V gives CDR1 GTSNPN, CDR2 SVGIG (reference sequence). The V end was cut by 8 bases, the J end by 1 base, with 12 bases between. The CDR3 consists of 14 residues. The CDR3 loop is CALPPPSGANVLTF. DNA for the CDR3: TGTGCCCTCCCTCCTCCGTCTGGGGCCAACGTCCTGACTTTC. Filled out from reference TRBV30 and TRBJ2-6, the complete variable domain reads SQTIHQWPATLVQPVGSPLSLECTVEGTSNPNLYWYRQAAGRGLQLLFYSVGIGQISSEVPQNLSASRPQDRQFILSSKKLLLSDSGFYLCALPPPSGANVLTFGAGSRLTVL.

The V gene is TRBV18, the J gene TRBJ1-2; D not certain. Germline V gene lookup returns CDR1 KGHSH and CDR2 LQKENI. The CDR3 consists of 12 residues. With 8 bases removed from V and 5 bases from J, the gap between germline ends came to 12 bases. This chain's CDR3 is CASAQSGYGYTF. CDR3 DNA: TGTGCCAGCGCGCAGTCGGGATATGGCTACACCTTC.

This chain uses TRBV4-3 with TRBJ2-3, with D possibly TRBD2 on 5 matching bases. This CDR3 has 15 residues. V lost 1 base and J lost 3, with 11 bases in between. Germline CDR1 and CDR2: LGHNA and YSLEER. This chain's CDR3 is CASSQVASGTDTQYF. The DNA of the CDR3 is TGCGCCAGCAGCCAAGTGGCCTCGGGGACAGATACGCAGTATTTT.

Only a few counts were recorded for this clone. J is TRBJ1-5 and V is TRBV12-5; TRBD1 matches at 10 bases. This CDR3 spans 17 amino acids. Germline CDR1 and CDR2: LGHNT and FRNRAP. With 2 bases clipped from V and 4 bases from J, the junction kept 8 bases outside the gene matches. The CDR3 sequence is CASGLLPGQGLNQPQHF. The CDR3, as DNA: TGTGCTAGTGGTTTGTTACCGGGACAGGGGCTAAATCAGCCCCAGCATTTT.

V usage is TRBV15 and J usage is TRBJ1-1; D is undetermined. The germline V gene encodes CDR1 LNHNV and CDR2 YYDKDF (reference sequence). This CDR3 contains 14 residues. Trimming took off 0 bases at V and 7 bases at J, with 12 bases between the two ends. The DNA for the CDR3 is TGTGCCACCAGCAGAGATTTGAGACACCGTGAAGCTTTCTTT. This encodes CATSRDLRHREAFF. The full variable domain, in which reference TRBV15 and TRBJ1-1 provide the parts outside the CDR3, is DAMVIQNPRYQVTQFGKPVTLSCSQTLNHNVMYWYQQKSSQAPKLLFHYYDKDFNNEADTPDNFQSRRPNTSFCFLDIRSPGLGDTAMYLCATSRDLRHREAFFGQGTRLTVV.

The genes are TRBV29-1 and TRBJ2-7; the D gene is possibly TRBD2 (6 bases). This CDR3 is 13 amino acids long. Germline lookup yields CDR1 SQVTM and CDR2 ANQGSEA. Trimming cost V 4 bases and J 0 bases, with 10 bases left between them. The CDR3 coding sequence is TGCAGCGTTGGGGACTGGAGCTCCTACGAGCAGTACTTC. Protein: CSVGDWSSYEQYF.

This clone was seen only a few times. The rearrangement uses TRBV27 and TRBJ1-1; D possibly corresponds to TRBD1 (6 bases). Germline assignment: CDR1 MNHEY and CDR2 SMNVEV (reference sequence). V was clipped by 3 bases and J by 2 bases, with 10 bases between them. The CDR3 totals 14 residues. CDR3 amino acids: CASSLLQGNTEAFF. In DNA form, the CDR3 reads TGTGCCAGCAGTTTGTTACAGGGAAACACTGAAGCTTTCTTT.

This chain links TRBV5-1 with TRBJ1-4, with D unclear. CDR3 length equals 16 residues. Germline CDR1 reads SGHRS; CDR2 reads YFSETQ. V lost 3 bases, J lost 3 bases, and 15 bases lay in between. The CDR3 region is CASSSEATVPNEKLFF. The CDR3 DNA reads TGCGCCAGCAGCTCCGAAGCAACGGTTCCTAATGAAAAACTGTTTTTT. The variable domain in full, completed from reference TRBV5-1 and TRBJ1-4, reads KAGVTQTPRYLIKTRGQQVTLSCSPISGHRSVSWYQQTPGQGLQFLFEYFSETQRNKGNFPGRFSGRQFSNSRSEMNVSTLELGDSALYLCASSSEATVPNEKLFFGSGTQLSVL.

The V call is TRBV10-3, the J call TRBJ1-6, with a tentative D call TRBD1 (5 bases). Germline-derived CDR1 and CDR2 are ENHRY and SYGVKD. There are 13 residues in the CDR3. Trimming stripped 6 bases from V and 10 bases from J, with 13 bases between. The CDR3 DNA reads TGTGCCATCAGAAGAACAGGAGGGTCACCCCTCCACTTT. The encoded protein is CAIRRTGGSPLHF.

The sample holds one count of this clone. The V and J genes are TRBV9 and TRBJ2-7; D perhaps matches TRBD2 (6 bases). CDR1 is SGDLS, CDR2 YYNGEE, per germline. V was trimmed by 1 base and J by 5 bases, leaving 19 bases between them. The CDR3 extends over 16 amino acids. CDR3 region: CASSVRVSGLRNEQYF. The DNA for the CDR3 is TGTGCCAGCAGCGTAAGGGTTAGCGGTTTGAGAAACGAGCAGTACTTC.

The J gene is TRBJ2-1, the V gene TRBV7-2, with 9 nucleotides matching TRBD1. Germline trimming cut 2 bases from V and 8 bases from J; bases unmatched to any gene: 13. The CDR3 sequence is 17 residues long. The germline V gene encodes CDR1 SGHTA and CDR2 FQGNSA. The CDR3 here is CASSLPTSGTGMDEQFF. The CDR3 DNA is TGTGCCAGCAGCTTACCGACATCCGGGACAGGGATGGATGAGCAGTTCTTC.